The 14 T cell receptor beta chains given below trace back to one sample, sequenced in a study of early T cells in non-severe SARS-CoV-2 infection (dated by TCRdb to about 2021). The library was made by 5' RACE. The reads were generated on a NextSeq 500. TCRdb reprocessed the public reads (quality trimming at Q25 with fastp, clone calling with MiXCR) and kept in-frame beta chains. Rows with a matching CDR3 protein are joined into one entry that keeps the most common DNA and genes. A total of around 70,000 distinct CDR3 sequences appear in this sample, more than 10% of them only once. The ten largest clonotypes hold roughly 3.9% of the sample. The specimen sequenced was whole blood. These receptors came from an adult who was a healthcare worker with PCR-confirmed SARS-CoV-2 infection or an uninfected control (not recorded which).

This clonotype has a count of ten or more. The chain uses TRBV28 and TRBJ2-7; D perhaps matches TRBD2 (6 bases). V gave up 3 bases and J gave up 7 bases, with 13 bases separating them. The germline V gene has CDR1 MDHEN and CDR2 SYDVKM. CDR3 length equals 13 residues. Here the CDR3 reads CASSLDVGGEQYF. DNA for the CDR3: TGTGCCAGCAGTTTGGACGTCGGGGGTGAGCAGTACTTC.

The V and J genes are TRBV5-4 and TRBJ2-1; possibly TRBD1 for D (6 bases). Between the trimmed V and J ends, which lost 0 bases and 4 bases, there was a span of 8 bases. This CDR3 has 14 amino acids. CDR1 is SGHNT, CDR2 YYREEE, per germline (reference sequence). The CDR3 bases are TGTGCCAGCAGCTTGGAACAGGGTTACAATGAGCAGTTCTTC. It specifies CASSLEQGYNEQFF.

The genes are TRBV9 and TRBJ2-5; D is unclear. This CDR3 is 16 amino acids long. V was cut by 4 bases and J by 3 bases, with 19 bases left in between. The germline V gene encodes CDR1 SGDLS and CDR2 YYNGEE. In DNA form, the CDR3 reads TGTGCCAGCAGCCCCCTGAAACGGTTGGTCGAAGAGACCCAGTACTTC. Protein sequence: CASSPLKRLVEETQYF.

The chain uses TRBV7-2 and TRBJ2-3; a weak D match, TRBD2 (6 bases). This CDR3 contains 16 residues. V lost 5 bases, J lost 2 bases, and 17 bases lay in between. Per the germline V gene, CDR1 is SGHTA and CDR2 is FQGNSA. This CDR3 reads CASSARLTRTTDTQYF. As DNA, the CDR3 is TGTGCCAGCAGCGCCCGCCTGACTAGGACCACAGATACGCAGTATTTT.

This clonotype was detected many times. This sequence joins TRBV20-1 and TRBJ2-1; 13 bases agree with TRBD2. CDR1 and CDR2 from the germline V gene are DFQATT and SNEGSKA (reference sequence). The CDR3 has 17 amino acids. CDR3 sequence (DNA): TGCAGGCCCCTGGGACAGGGGGGACTAGCGGGGTACAATGAGCAGTTCTTC. As protein: CRPLGQGGLAGYNEQFF.

This clonotype was counted at least ten times. The gene calls are TRBV3-1 and TRBJ2-7; D uncertain. Trimming took off 1 base at V and 5 bases at J, with 18 bases between the two ends. CDR1 and CDR2 (germline): LGHDT, YNNKEL (reference sequence). The CDR3 runs 16 residues. CDR3 bases: TGTGCCAGCAGCCAAGGCACCCGGCTCACTCGGAACGAGCAGTACTTC. It yields the protein CASSQGTRLTRNEQYF.

The V and J genes are TRBV28 and TRBJ2-5; TRBD2 matches at 10 bases. The CDR3 consists of 14 residues. CDR1 and CDR2 from the germline V gene are MDHEN and SYDVKM. J was trimmed by 4 bases and V by 6 bases; bases with no gene match: 5. In nucleotides, the CDR3 is TGTGCCAGCAGCCGGGGACTAGCGTTAGAGACCCAGTACTTC. Amino acid sequence: CASSRGLALETQYF. Combining the CDR3 with reference TRBV28 and TRBJ2-5 gives the whole variable domain DVKVTQSSRYLVKRTGEKVFLECVQDMDHENMFWYRQDPGLGLRLIYFSYDVKMKEKGDIPEGYSVSREKKERFSLILESASTNQTSMYLCASSRGLALETQYFGPGTRLLVL.

This clonotype occurred a few times. The chain uses TRBV5-1 and TRBJ2-7; tentatively, D is TRBD2 (6 bases). The CDR3 has 15 amino acids. Trimming took 4 bases from V and 0 from J, leaving 14 bases between them. Germline V gene data show CDR1 as SGHRS and CDR2 as YFSETQ. The CDR3 nucleotides read TGCGCCAGCAGCGCAACGGGACTCCGCTCCTACGAGCAGTACTTC. Translation gives CASSATGLRSYEQYF.

In this sample, this clonotype turned up many times. The genes are TRBV7-2 and TRBJ2-4, with no clear D. Germline CDR1 and CDR2: SGHTA and FQGNSA. With 7 bases removed from V and 8 bases from J, the gap between germline ends came to 12 bases. The CDR3 has 12 residues. CDR3 bases: TGTGCCAGCACCCCTCGGCTAGACATTCAGTACTTC. The encoded protein is CASTPRLDIQYF.

This clonotype has more than one count but fewer than ten. Since a much larger clone is just one base distant, this may be a read error. The chain is built from TRBV29-1 and TRBJ1-1; D gene uncertain. Trimming removed 3 bases from V and 1 base from J, with 0 bases in between. This CDR3 spans 10 amino acids. Germline CDR1 reads SQVTM; CDR2 reads ANQGSEA. The CDR3 sequence: CSVENTEAFF. The CDR3 nucleotides are TGCAGCGTTGAGAACACTGAAGCTTTCTTT. The full variable domain, with the rest looked up from reference TRBV29-1 and TRBJ1-1, is SAVISQKPSRDICQRGTSLTIQCQVDSQVTMMFWYRQQPGQSLTLIATANQGSEATYESGFVIDKFPISRPNLTFSTLTVSNMSPEDSSIYLCSVENTEAFFGQGTRLTVV.

This clonotype has at least ten counts. The chain combines TRBV18 with TRBJ2-3; no clear D gene. Germline lookup yields CDR1 KGHSH and CDR2 LQKENI. The CDR3 has 14 residues. Trimming left V 3 bases short and J 0 bases short, with 7 bases between. CDR3 in amino acids: CASSPAASTDTQYF. The CDR3, as DNA: TGTGCCAGCTCACCCGCCGCGAGCACAGATACGCAGTATTTT.

This clonotype was observed a few times. The J gene is TRBJ2-7, the V gene TRBV5-4; weak D call: TRBD2 (5 bases). V shed 0 bases and J shed 6 bases, with 10 bases lying between them. The CDR3 spans 13 residues. CDR1 and CDR2 from the germline V gene are SGHNT and YYREEE (reference sequence). The CDR3 sequence: CASSLEPGSEQYF. DNA for the CDR3: TGTGCCAGCAGCTTGGAACCTGGGAGCGAGCAGTACTTC.

A few counts support this clonotype. The chain carries TRBV6-6 and TRBJ1-1, with D maybe TRBD1 (6 bases). The CDR3 loop spans 16 amino acids. V was cut by 8 bases and J by 4 bases, with 23 bases left in between. CDR1 is MNHNY, CDR2 SVGAGI, per germline (reference sequence). CDR3 residues: CASQNSGGAHSTEAFF. The CDR3 bases are TGTGCCAGCCAAAACTCGGGGGGGGCGCATAGCACTGAAGCTTTCTTT.

On this clonotype itself: One base away lies a much larger clone, so this may be a sequencing read error. This sequence joins TRBV19 and TRBJ2-1; 8 nucleotides line up with TRBD2. Per germline, CDR1 LNHDA and CDR2 SQIVND (reference sequence). This CDR3 has 16 residues. CDR3 in amino acids: CASTHTSRGGYSEQFF. The CDR3 region has the DNA TGTGCCAGTACCCATACCTCCCGCGGGGGGTACAGTGAGCAGTTCTTC.